This T cell receptor beta chain was captured by sequencing in a study of shared clonotypes between healthy human individuals. The CDR3 extends over 16 amino acids. Germline CDR1 and CDR2: LNHDA and SQIVND (reference sequence). V was pared by 4 bases and J by 6 bases, with 12 bases of the junction left unmatched. Concerning this clone itself: Its antigen is unknown.

Study-level points and caveats: Despite large depth, sorted-subset datasets appeared incompletely sequenced.

Some clones are missing from TCRdb's copy, which holds only in-frame ones; the method was immunoSEQ multiplex PCR. The sample includes approximately 1.9 million clones, about 93% seen only once; the top ten take more than 1.5%. Naive CD8 cells comprised CD45RO-negative, CCR7-positively selected cells, excluding terminally differentiated effector memory CD45RA+ cells. J is TRBJ2-3 and V is TRBV19; TRBD2 matches at 8 bases. The receptor was isolated from a young man in good health. Some clones in this sample may be carry-over from other donors' samples. The sample consisted of naive CD8+ T cells from PBMCs. The CDR3 spells CASSRVPSGSTDTQYF. Here the CDR3 DNA reads TGTGCCAGTAGTAGGGTTCCTAGCGGGTCCACCGATACGCAGTATTTT.